This record covers a single T cell receptor (beta chain). This specimen belongs to a study of blood T cell repertoires in COVID-19. In the study overall: Some COVID-19 samples were acute and others convalescent; all came from the United States, Italy and Spain. T cells, B-cell-depleted T cells, or PBMCs supplied cDNA or gDNA.

Original handling: Quantification of nucleated cells was approximated via reference gene primer amplification. Only in-frame clones appear in the TCRdb table, and some are missing; sequencing was by immunoSEQ multiplex PCR. The D gene and trimming were derived from the DNA, and the V and J assignments and clone size from that table. The profile covers about 200,000 clones, with roughly 80% appearing a single time and 5.5% to 7% taken by the ten largest. Germline V gene sequence: CDR1 SGHRS, CDR2 YFSETQ. This CDR3 has 15 residues. Trimming stripped 0 bases from V and 0 bases from J, with 8 bases between.

The TCR originated in an older woman with acute or convalescent COVID-19. The rearrangement uses TRBV5-1 and TRBJ2-3; a possible D gene is TRBD2 (5 bases). Sequences were obtained from peripheral blood. The CDR3, as DNA: TGCGCCAGCAGCTTGGGGACTGCTAGCACAGATACGCAGTATTTT. Translation: CASSLGTASTDTQYF.